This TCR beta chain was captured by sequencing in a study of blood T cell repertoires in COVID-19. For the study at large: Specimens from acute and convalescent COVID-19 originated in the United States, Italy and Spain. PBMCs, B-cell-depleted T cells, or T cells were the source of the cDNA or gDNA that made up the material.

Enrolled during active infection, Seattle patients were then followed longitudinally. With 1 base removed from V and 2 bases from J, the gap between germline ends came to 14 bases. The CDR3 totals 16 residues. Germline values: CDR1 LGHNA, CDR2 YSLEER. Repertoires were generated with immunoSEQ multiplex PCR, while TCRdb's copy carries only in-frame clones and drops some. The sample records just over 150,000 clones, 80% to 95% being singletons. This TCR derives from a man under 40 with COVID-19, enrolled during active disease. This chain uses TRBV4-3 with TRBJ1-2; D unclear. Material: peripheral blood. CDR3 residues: CASSQVGMDGNYGYTF. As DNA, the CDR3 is TGCGCCAGCAGCCAAGTCGGGATGGACGGGAACTATGGCTACACCTTC.